One sample yielded the 20 T cell receptor beta chains listed below, sequenced in a study of T-cell reconstitution after alpha-beta-depleted transplantation in children. Unique molecular identifiers were used to barcode this TCRbeta library. One entry per CDR3 protein results from TCRdb running MiXCR on the PCR reads. The sample lists about 240,000 distinct CDR3 sequences; about 25% were seen once. Here the sequenced sample was PBMCs, taken before TCRalphabeta/CD19-depleted stem cell transplant. The origin of the receptors is a girl aged 2 to 9 with Fanconi anemia, due to receive a stem cell transplant.

This clonotype was detected only a few times. The chain has TRBV6-5 and TRBJ2-5, with 7 bases fitting TRBD1. CDR1 is MNHEY and CDR2 is SVGAGI in the germline V gene. The length of the CDR3 is 17 residues. The junction had 11 bases not matched to a gene; V was cut back by 2 bases and J by 2 bases. CDR3: CASSYGRKRQGQETQYF. CDR3 sequence (DNA): TGTGCCAGCAGTTACGGTCGAAAGAGACAGGGACAAGAGACCCAGTACTTC.

The chain is built from TRBV20-1 and TRBJ2-1; possibly TRBD2 for D (6 bases). Germline CDR1 is DFQATT and CDR2 is SNEGSKA (reference sequence). The V end was cut by 5 bases, the J end by 3 bases, with 11 bases between. The CDR3 consists of 13 residues. The DNA of the CDR3 is TGCAGTGCTTTCCCGGGACTCTACAATGAGCAGTTCTTC. Translation: CSAFPGLYNEQFF.

This clonotype occurred a few times. The rearrangement joins TRBV29-1 to TRBJ2-7; D gene ambiguous. The CDR3 is 12 amino acids. Germline CDR1 and CDR2: SQVTM and ANQGSEA. Trimming left V 6 bases short and J 4 bases short, with 13 bases between. The CDR3 spells CSVASDLYEQYF. The CDR3 nucleotides are TGCAGCGTCGCCTCTGACTTGTACGAGCAGTACTTC.

The table lists this clonotype with many counts. The gene calls are TRBV29-1 and TRBJ2-2; 10 bases fit TRBD1. The CDR3 consists of 17 residues. With V trimmed by 4 bases and J by 1 base, 9 bases remained unmatched. Germline assignment: CDR1 SQVTM and CDR2 ANQGSEA. As DNA, the CDR3 is TGCAGCGTTGCGATTATGGGGACAGGGGTGAACACCGGGGAGCTGTTTTTT. This sequence encodes CSVAIMGTGVNTGELFF.

This clonotype was counted many times. V is TRBV4-2 and J is TRBJ2-3; the match to TRBD2 covers 8 bases. This CDR3 is built from 17 residues. Germline trimming cut 0 bases from V and 0 bases from J; bases unmatched to any gene: 5. The V gene's germline CDR1 is LGHNA and CDR2 YNFKEQ. For the CDR3, the DNA is TGTGCCAGCAGCCAAGATGGGCTAGCGGGTAGCACAGATACGCAGTATTTT. It yields the protein CASSQDGLAGSTDTQYF.

This clonotype was seen at least ten times. The gene calls are TRBV29-1 and TRBJ2-3; D gene ambiguous. With 7 bases removed from V and 0 bases from J, the gap between germline ends came to 11 bases. This CDR3 has 13 amino acids. In germline, CDR1 is SQVTM, CDR2 ANQGSEA. The CDR3 is CSESSPSTDTQYF. As DNA, the CDR3 is TGCAGCGAAAGCAGTCCAAGCACAGATACGCAGTATTTT.

The chain couples TRBV29-1 to TRBJ1-1; D ambiguous. The CDR3 has 12 residues. Trimming took off 8 bases at V and 0 bases at J, with 10 bases between the two ends. Germline lookup yields CDR1 SQVTM and CDR2 ANQGSEA. The CDR3 nucleotides read TGCAGCACCAGACTGTTGAACACTGAAGCTTTCTTT. Translation gives CSTRLLNTEAFF.

This clonotype was seen at least ten times. The J gene is TRBJ2-1, the V gene TRBV20-1; 7 bases align to TRBD2. This CDR3 is built from 13 residues. Per the germline V gene, CDR1 is DFQATT and CDR2 is SNEGSKA (reference sequence). The ends lost 2 bases at V and 3 bases at J; junction bases unmatched: 1. CDR3 in DNA: TGCAGTGCTAGAAGGACTAGCTACAATGAGCAGTTCTTC. This translates into CSARRTSYNEQFF.

This clonotype showed up just a few times. The chain recombines TRBV7-2 with TRBJ2-5; D gene unclear. The CDR3 has 14 amino acids. From germline, CDR1 is SGHTA and CDR2 FQGNSA. V shed 3 bases and J shed 2 bases, with 10 bases lying between them. CDR3 in DNA: TGTGCCAGCAGCTTGAGACTGGTACAAGAGACCCAGTACTTC. This sequence encodes CASSLRLVQETQYF.

The table lists this clonotype with a count of one. The genes are TRBV7-9 and TRBJ1-1; D gene unclear. Germline loops: CDR1 SEHNR, CDR2 FQNEAQ (reference sequence). The CDR3 spans 15 residues. V was trimmed by 1 base and J by 2 bases, leaving 11 bases between them. This chain's CDR3 is CASSLGRSPNTEAFF. CDR3 DNA: TGTGCCAGCAGCTTAGGGCGCTCACCCAACACTGAAGCTTTCTTT.

This rearrangement joins TRBV30 to TRBJ2-1; D gene uncertain. The CDR3 is made up of 14 amino acids. Germline V CDR1 and CDR2: GTSNPN, SVGIG (reference sequence). V was clipped by 2 bases and J by 8 bases, with 16 bases between them. The CDR3, as DNA: TGTGCCTGGAGTCCAAGATCCGATTGGGATGAGCAGTTCTTC. This encodes CAWSPRSDWDEQFF.

There are many counts of this clonotype. The chain joins TRBV12-3 or TRBV12-4 to TRBJ2-7, with D perhaps TRBD2 (5 bases). Trimming left V 8 bases short and J 5 bases short, with 19 bases between. The CDR3 has 14 residues. The CDR3 region is CASGSSSSIHEQYF. DNA of the CDR3: TGTGCCAGCGGATCTAGCTCTTCAATTCACGAGCAGTACTTC.

The chain has TRBV20-1 and TRBJ2-7, with a weak D call TRBD2 (6 bases). V was clipped by 1 base and J by 0 bases, with 7 bases between them. This CDR3 has 13 residues. Germline V gives CDR1 DFQATT, CDR2 SNEGSKA (reference sequence). The CDR3 nucleotides are TGCAGTGCTAGAGTGGGGGGCTCCTACGAGCAGTACTTC. Translated: CSARVGGSYEQYF.

This clonotype was observed a handful of times. V gene TRBV7-2 combines with J gene TRBJ2-7, with TRBD1 identical over 10 bases. CDR3 length equals 15 residues. J was trimmed by 2 bases and V by 3 bases; bases with no gene match: 4. Germline values: CDR1 SGHTA, CDR2 FQGNSA. CDR3 DNA sequence: TGTGCCAGCAGCTTCCGGACAGGGGGGGCCTACGAGCAGTACTTC. Translation: CASSFRTGGAYEQYF.

V and J are TRBV29-1 and TRBJ2-7, with D perhaps TRBD1 or TRBD2 (5 bases each). The germline V and J ends were trimmed by 8 bases and 5 bases, with 13 bases remaining between them. CDR3 length: 11 amino acids. CDR1 is SQVTM, CDR2 ANQGSEA, per germline. The CDR3 sequence is CSHGTGNEQYF. CDR3 DNA sequence: TGCAGCCACGGGACCGGGAACGAGCAGTACTTC.

This clonotype was seen repeatedly, ten times or more. The chain combines TRBV6-4 with TRBJ2-3, with D tentatively TRBD2 (6 bases). This CDR3 is built from 14 residues. Trimming pared 3 bases from V and 2 bases from J, leaving 9 bases between. Germline V CDR1 and CDR2: MRHNA, SNTAGT. CDR3 in amino acids: CASSERGLTDTQYF. Written as DNA, the CDR3 is TGTGCCAGCAGTGAGCGGGGTCTCACAGATACGCAGTATTTT.

This clonotype appeared many times. The rearrangement joins TRBV10-1 to TRBJ2-3, with TRBD2 identical over 10 bases. This CDR3 is built from 15 residues. Losses at the gene ends were 1 base for V and 6 bases for J; bases not matched to a gene: 4. Per germline, CDR1 WNHNN and CDR2 SYGVQD (reference sequence). The CDR3 DNA reads TGCGCCAGCAGTGAGTTTCTAGCGGGAGCGGATACGCAGTATTTT. Amino acids: CASSEFLAGADTQYF.

This clonotype was seen repeatedly, ten times or more. V is TRBV20-1 and J is TRBJ2-1; D may correspond to TRBD1 or TRBD2 (6 bases each). Trimming removed 0 bases at V and 7 bases at J, with 19 bases between. Germline CDR1 and CDR2: DFQATT and SNEGSKA (reference sequence). This CDR3 comprises 16 residues. The CDR3 nucleotides read TGCAGTGCTAGAGATCGGACTGCCGGGGGCCTAAATGAGCAGTTCTTC. It yields the protein CSARDRTAGGLNEQFF.

The V gene is TRBV28, the J gene TRBJ1-3; D is unresolved. The CDR3 contains 14 residues. Trimming took 2 bases from V and 4 from J, leaving 9 bases between them. Germline CDR1 MDHEN, CDR2 SYDVKM. The CDR3 here is CASSLPGNGNTIYF. The CDR3 coding sequence is TGTGCCAGCAGTTTACCGGGGAACGGAAACACCATATATTTT.

This clonotype was recorded many times. The chain recombines TRBV20-1 with TRBJ2-2; D is unclear. CDR1 DFQATT and CDR2 SNEGSKA come from the germline V gene (reference sequence). The V end was cut by 5 bases, the J end by 7 bases, with 11 bases between. This CDR3 contains 12 residues. The CDR3 region has the DNA TGCAGTGCTCACATAGGTCTCGGGGAGCTGTTTTTT. Protein: CSAHIGLGELFF.